These T cell receptor beta chains were read from a single sample in a study of cytomegalovirus exposure and HLA in healthy donors. Here immunoSEQ multiplex PCR was the method, and the copy in TCRdb shows in-frame clones only, minus some. In the table there are more than 150,000 clones, 80% to 85% of which are singletons. Specimen: PBMCs. Receptors were obtained from a boy younger than 18 in good health and CMV-seronegative. Each CDR3 is given with its conserved first and last residue. D genes are given only for firm matches. Part of the rows lack a size; the others show once, few, many or a class for expanded clones.

TRBD1	TRBV15	once	TRBJ1-3	15	TGTGCCACCAGTAGGGACAGACTCTCTGGAAACACCATATATTTT	CATSRDRLSGNTIYF
NA	TRBV30	NA	TRBJ2-3	17	TGTGCCTGGAGCGCCGGCCAGGGAAAGGGGAATTTAGGTACGCAGTATTTT	CAWSAGQGKGNLGTQYF
TRBD1	TRBV6-5	NA	TRBJ2-2	15	TGTGCCAGCACCCTAGACAGGGGGGCCACCGGGGAGCTGTTTTTT	CASTLDRGATGELFF
NA	TRBV14	NA	TRBJ2-3	16	TGTGCCAGCAGCCAAGTCCTACTAGCTAGCACAGATACGCAGTATTTT	CASSQVLLASTDTQYF
NA	TRBV5-4	NA	TRBJ1-1	16	TGTGCCAGCAGCTTGGCAGGTCTCTCCCCCGACACTGAAGCTTTCTTT	CASSLAGLSPDTEAFF
TRBD1	TRBV19	NA	TRBJ1-1	13	TGTGCCAGTAGTACAGGGGGCGGGACTGAAGCTTTCTTT	CASSTGGGTEAFF
TRBD2	TRBV7-8	NA	TRBJ2-7	13	TGTGCCAGCAGACTAGCGGAACTCTACGAGCAGTACTTC	CASRLAELYEQYF
TRBD1	TRBV6-5	NA	TRBJ2-2	15	TGTGCCAGCAGTACAGGGGTCCAATCCACCGGGGAGCTGTTTTTT	CASSTGVQSTGELFF
TRBD1	TRBV6-1	NA	TRBJ2-6	16	TGTGCCAGCAGTGCCCTCCGGACAGGGGGGGCCAACGTCCTGACTTTC	CASSALRTGGANVLTF
NA	TRBV5-5	few	TRBJ1-3	16	TGTGCCAGCAGCACCGACCCCGGGGGGGGAGGAAACACCATATATTTT	CASSTDPGGGGNTIYF
NA	TRBV4-3	NA	TRBJ2-1	15	TGCGCCAGCAGCCAAGCTGAGGGCACCGGCAATGAGCAGTTCTTC	CASSQAEGTGNEQFF
NA	TRBV7-3	NA	TRBJ2-6	16	TGTGCCAGCAGCTTAAGACACAACACTGGGGCTAACGTCCTGACTTTC	CASSLRHNTGANVLTF
NA	TRBV30	NA	TRBJ1-2	14	TGTGCCTGGAGTGAGGGCAGGGGCGCTTATGGCTACACCTTC	CAWSEGRGAYGYTF
NA	TRBV30	NA	TRBJ1-1	12	TGTGCCTGGAGAGACAGCAACACTGAAGCTTTCTTT	CAWRDSNTEAFF
TRBD1	TRBV6-1	NA	TRBJ1-4	14	TGTGCCAGCAGGTCTACAGGGGGCGCCGGAAAACTGTTTTTT	CASRSTGGAGKLFF
TRBD1	TRBV28	NA	TRBJ2-7	11	TGTGCCAGCAGGACAGGGGTTGAGCAGTACTTC	CASRTGVEQYF